What follows are 26 T cell receptor beta chains derived from one specimen sequenced in a study of cytomegalovirus exposure and HLA in healthy donors. PCR employed 60 Vbeta and 13 Jbeta primers. Produced via immunoSEQ multiplex PCR; TCRdb's table is partial and in-frame only. The table records about 200,000 clones, around 80% of them present only once. Sequencing was carried out using PBMCs. The source of these receptors is a man aged 40-49 years in good health and CMV-seropositive.

The V and J genes are TRBV27 and TRBJ1-1; TRBD1 is a possible D gene (5 bases). There are 14 residues in the CDR3. The V gene's germline CDR1 is MNHEY and CDR2 SMNVEV (reference sequence). With 0 bases removed from V and 9 bases from J, the gap between germline ends came to 14 bases. The CDR3 spells CASSLSARVEKAFF. CDR3 bases: TGTGCCAGCAGTTTATCAGCCAGGGTGGAAAAAGCTTTCTTT.

This chain's CDR3 is CAIATGSSYEQYF. The DNA for the CDR3 is TGTGCCATCGCAACGGGGAGCTCCTACGAGCAGTACTTC. This chain joins TRBV10-3 and TRBJ2-7; weak D call: TRBD2 (5 bases). Trimming shortened V by 8 bases and J by 0 bases, and 11 bases separated the two germline ends. CDR3 length: 13 residues. Germline CDR1 is ENHRY and CDR2 is SYGVKD.

The chain links TRBV9 to TRBJ2-1; 7 bases are a match to TRBD2. Germline CDR1 is SGDLS and CDR2 is YYNGEE. V lost 4 bases to trimming and J lost 0 bases; unmatched junction nucleotides: 4. The CDR3 loop spans 15 amino acids. CDR3: CASSPGRPSYNEQFF. For the CDR3, the DNA is TGTGCCAGCAGCCCCGGGAGGCCCTCCTACAATGAGCAGTTCTTC.

A single count supports this clone. The gene calls are TRBV19 and TRBJ1-2; possibly TRBD1 for D (5 bases). CDR1 is LNHDA, CDR2 SQIVND, per germline (reference sequence). This CDR3 comprises 15 residues. The ends were cut back, 0 bases at V and 4 bases at J, with 12 bases in the middle. The CDR3 loop is CASSIDRYRPYGYTF. Written as DNA, the CDR3 is TGTGCCAGTAGTATAGATCGTTACAGGCCCTATGGCTACACCTTC.

In DNA, the CDR3 is TGTGCCAGCAGCACAGGGGTTGGAAACACCATATATTTT. This encodes CASSTGVGNTIYF. This chain links TRBV6-5 with TRBJ1-3; 7 nucleotides align to TRBD1. J was trimmed by 3 bases and V by 6 bases; bases with no gene match: 2. This CDR3 spans 13 amino acids. CDR1 MNHEY and CDR2 SVGAGI come from the germline V gene.

The genes are TRBV30 and TRBJ2-5; 12 nucleotides align to TRBD2. CDR1 and CDR2 (germline): GTSNPN, SVGIG (reference sequence). V shed 2 bases, J shed 5 bases, and the junction held 9 bases outside the gene matches. This CDR3 contains 16 residues. The chain's CDR3 is CAWSTTLGLAGETQYF. CDR3 nucleotide sequence: TGTGCCTGGAGTACTACTTTAGGACTAGCGGGGGAGACCCAGTACTTC.

The chain links TRBV7-9 to TRBJ2-3; 11 bases agree with TRBD2. J gave up 0 bases and V 8 bases, and 7 bases lay outside the gene matches. The CDR3 is 16 residues long. Looked up from germline, CDR1 is SEHNR and CDR2 is FQNEAQ (reference sequence). Here the CDR3 reads CASGPRLAGSTDTQYF. CDR3 coding DNA: TGTGCCAGCGGGCCCCGACTAGCGGGAAGCACAGATACGCAGTATTTT. Full variable domain (outside the CDR3, taken from reference TRBV7-9 and TRBJ2-3): DTGVSQNPRHKITKRGQNVTFRCDPISEHNRLYWYRQTLGQGPEFLTYFQNEAQLEKSRLLSDRFSAERPKGSFSTLEIQRTEQGDSAMYLCASGPRLAGSTDTQYFGPGTRLTVL.

This chain joins TRBV15 and TRBJ2-7; 9 nucleotides align to TRBD1. CDR3 length: 12 amino acids. From germline, CDR1 is LNHNV and CDR2 YYDKDF (reference sequence). Trimming took 8 bases from V and 2 from J; bases not matched to a gene: 1. DNA for the CDR3: TGTGCCACCGGGACAGGGCCCTACGAGCAGTACTTC. It specifies CATGTGPYEQYF.

The chain uses TRBV2 and TRBJ1-4, with 7 nucleotides matching TRBD1. The CDR3 is 14 amino acids. The germline gives CDR1 SNHLY, CDR2 FYNNEI. The V segment lost 6 bases and the J segment 2 bases; nucleotides outside the gene matches: 3. CDR3 residues: CASRPGQTNEKLFF. The CDR3 bases are TGTGCCAGCAGACCGGGACAGACTAATGAAAAACTGTTTTTT. Supplemented by reference TRBV2 and TRBJ1-4, the full variable domain reads EPEVTQTPSHQVTQMGQEVILRCVPISNHLYFYWYRQILGQKVEFLVSFYNNEISEKSEIFDDQFSVERPDGSNFTLKIRSTKLEDSAMYFCASRPGQTNEKLFFGSGTQLSVL.

The chain uses TRBV6-6 and TRBJ1-2, with D tentatively TRBD1 (6 bases). Germline CDR1 and CDR2: MNHNY and SVGAGI (reference sequence). The CDR3 has 14 residues. The V end was cut by 5 bases, the J end by 8 bases, with 18 bases between. The CDR3 nucleotides read TGTGCCAGCAGTAACACAGGGCTTTGGGAAGGCTACACCTTC. The encoded protein is CASSNTGLWEGYTF.

V is TRBV6-1 and J is TRBJ1-1; D might be TRBD1 (6 bases). The length of the CDR3 is 15 residues. The V end was cut by 5 bases, the J end by 4 bases, with 17 bases between. CDR1 MNHNS and CDR2 SASEGT come from the germline V gene. The CDR3 loop is CASSNHRDMGTEAFF. The CDR3 coding sequence is TGTGCCAGCAGTAACCACCGGGACATGGGCACTGAAGCTTTCTTT.

The chain carries TRBV15 and TRBJ2-7; perhaps TRBD1 as D (6 bases). Per germline, CDR1 LNHNV and CDR2 YYDKDF (reference sequence). The V end lost 1 base, the J end lost 5 bases, and 12 bases lay between the germline ends. The CDR3 covers 14 residues. DNA of the CDR3: TGTGCCACCAGCAGAGTTGGGGGCCGGGACGAGCAGTACTTC. This codes for CATSRVGGRDEQYF.

The chain recombines TRBV19 with TRBJ1-5; no firm D call. This CDR3 comprises 14 residues. CDR1 is LNHDA and CDR2 is SQIVND in the germline V gene (reference sequence). Trimming shortened V by 4 bases and J by 4 bases, and 11 bases separated the two germline ends. DNA of the CDR3: TGTGCCAGTAGTAATGGCGGGTGGAATCAGCCCCAGCATTTT. Residues: CASSNGGWNQPQHF.

Regarding this clone: Germline and junction disagree at one end, which may indicate a read error. This chain joins TRBV6-6 and TRBJ2-1; the D gene is possibly TRBD2 (6 bases). Germline V gene data show CDR1 as MNHNY and CDR2 as SVGAGI (reference sequence). This CDR3 region has 16 residues. As DNA, the CDR3 is TGTGCCAGCAGCCTGGGGACTCTCTCCGGGTACAGTGAGCAGTTCTTC. Amino acid sequence: CASSLGTLSGYSEQFF.

This chain uses TRBV2 with TRBJ2-1, with a possible D match to TRBD2 (5 bases). The CDR3 length is 13 residues. V gave up 6 bases and J gave up 9 bases, with 15 bases separating them. Germline loops: CDR1 SNHLY, CDR2 FYNNEI. CDR3 in DNA: TGTGCCAGCAGAAACGGGAAGGGCGGTGAGCAGTTCTTC. It encodes CASRNGKGGEQFF.

V is TRBV7-3 and J is TRBJ1-2, with D uncertain. The V gene's germline CDR1 is SGHTA and CDR2 FQGTGA. The V end was cut by 3 bases, the J end by 2 bases, with 13 bases between. CDR3 length: 15 residues. In nucleotides, the CDR3 is TGTGCCAGCAGCTTCGGTCCTGGGCAGAACTATGGCTACACCTTC. It yields the protein CASSFGPGQNYGYTF.

This chain connects TRBV5-1 to TRBJ1-1, with D hard to call. Germline assignment: CDR1 SGHRS and CDR2 YFSETQ. V lost 0 bases and J 1 base, leaving 10 bases between the germline ends. The CDR3 sequence is 15 residues long. CDR3 coding DNA: TGCGCCAGCAGCTTGGGGCGGGCGGGGAACACTGAAGCTTTCTTT. It encodes CASSLGRAGNTEAFF.

This clone turned up a few times. The genes are TRBV2 and TRBJ1-1; D is unresolved. The ends were cut back, 6 bases at V and 4 bases at J, with 15 bases in the middle. CDR1 is SNHLY and CDR2 is FYNNEI in the germline V gene. The CDR3 covers 14 residues. CDR3 region: CASRERVRSTEAFF. In DNA, the CDR3 is TGTGCCAGCAGGGAGAGGGTGAGGTCCACTGAAGCTTTCTTT.

This clone was counted a single time. The chain uses TRBV28 and TRBJ2-2; 11 nucleotides match TRBD1. Germline values: CDR1 MDHEN, CDR2 SYDVKM. This CDR3 is built from 15 residues. V shed 6 bases and J 5 bases; nucleotides not matched to a gene: 5. The chain's CDR3 is CASRIGTGGTGELFF. The CDR3 coding sequence is TGTGCCAGCAGAATCGGGACAGGGGGAACCGGGGAGCTGTTTTTT.

The rearrangement uses TRBV4-1 and TRBJ1-1, with 7 positions matching TRBD1. CDR3 length: 15 residues. V dropped 0 bases and J dropped 1; count of bases not matched to a gene: 2. Per germline, CDR1 MGHRA and CDR2 YSYEKL. The CDR3 loop reads CASSQDKGANTEAFF. The CDR3 nucleotides are TGCGCCAGCAGCCAAGATAAGGGGGCGAACACTGAAGCTTTCTTT.

The table lists this clone with a count of one. This sequence joins TRBV27 and TRBJ2-1, with TRBD2 matching over 13 bases. Germline V gene data show CDR1 as MNHEY and CDR2 as SMNVEV (reference sequence). The CDR3 is 15 residues long. V was clipped by 6 bases and J by 9 bases; unmatched bases: 8. The CDR3 reads CASRHNGLAGAEQFF. CDR3 DNA sequence: TGTGCCAGCAGACATAACGGACTAGCGGGAGCTGAGCAGTTCTTC.

In DNA form, the CDR3 reads TGTGCCAGCAGCAGGACAAGTTCCTACGAGCAGTACTTC. Amino acid sequence: CASSRTSSYEQYF. V usage is TRBV6-1 and J usage is TRBJ2-7, with D possibly matching TRBD1 (5 bases). V lost 6 bases to trimming and J lost 1 base, with 10 bases between them. This CDR3 spans 13 amino acids. Germline lookup yields CDR1 MNHNS and CDR2 SASEGT.

J is TRBJ2-7 and V is TRBV4-1; 8 nucleotides match TRBD1. Germline values: CDR1 MGHRA, CDR2 YSYEKL. The CDR3 extends over 14 amino acids. Trimming took 4 bases from V and 2 from J; bases not matched to a gene: 4. As DNA, the CDR3 is TGCGCCAGCAGCCCAACAGGGGGTCCCTACGAGCAGTACTTC. It is translated as CASSPTGGPYEQYF.

This chain connects TRBV6-6 to TRBJ1-1, with D possibly matching TRBD1 (6 bases). The CDR3 is 13 amino acids. CDR1 and CDR2 from the germline V gene are MNHNY and SVGAGI (reference sequence). Trimming stripped 6 bases from V and 5 bases from J, with 13 bases between. The CDR3 reads CASSTTGKTEAFF. The CDR3 nucleotides read TGTGCCAGCAGCACCACAGGGAAAACTGAAGCTTTCTTT.

In the case of this clone: This specimen includes other DNA sequences encoding the same CDR3. The gene calls are TRBV9 and TRBJ1-1; D ambiguous. Trimming pared 0 bases from V and 0 bases from J, leaving 6 bases between. The CDR3 loop spans 14 amino acids. CDR1 and CDR2 (germline): SGDLS, YYNGEE. The CDR3 DNA reads TGTGCCAGCAGCGTAGGGCAGATGAACACTGAAGCTTTCTTT. Its translation is CASSVGQMNTEAFF.

The CDR3 nucleotides read TGTGCCAGCAGCTTGGCAGGGGGGTTCAACTATGGCTACACCTTC. As protein: CASSLAGGFNYGYTF. The V and J genes are TRBV5-6 and TRBJ1-2; 7 bases line up with TRBD1. The trim removed 0 bases at V and 2 bases at J, leaving 4 bases unmatched. Germline V gives CDR1 SGHDT, CDR2 YYEEEE. The CDR3 consists of 15 residues.